This is a list of T cell receptor beta chains from one sample in a study of response to subunit inactivated influenza vaccine. MiXCR, applied by TCRdb to the RT-PCR reads, yields one record per CDR3 protein. The sample has about 780,000 distinct CDR3 sequences, roughly 20% seen once. This specimen was PBMCs from blood, taken roughly 5 days after vaccination. The receptors here all came from a man aged 45 to 65 who received an inactivated influenza vaccine. Both conserved end residues are part of each CDR3. The D gene is left open where the match is weak. The size of a clone is reported for some rows only, either as once, few or many, or as a class for expanded clones.

size	V	D	J	DNA	CDR3
few	TRBV20-1	TRBD1	TRBJ2-3	TGCAGTGCTAGTAAGACCCCTGACAGGGGGGAAGGCACAGATACGCAGTATTTT	CSASKTPDRGEGTDTQYF
-	TRBV9	-	TRBJ2-5	TGTGCCAGCAGCGTAGTGCCCCAAGAGACCCAGTACTTC	CASSVVPQETQYF
-	TRBV20-1	-	TRBJ1-1	TGCAGTGCTAGTAATCAGGGCGTGAACACTGAAGCTTTCTTT	CSASNQGVNTEAFF
few	TRBV7-8	-	TRBJ2-6	TGTGCCAGCAGCTTTGTGGTCTATACTGGGGCCAACGTCCTGACTTTC	CASSFVVYTGANVLTF
few	TRBV20-1	TRBD2	TRBJ2-1	TGCAGTGCTAGAGATACGGACGGACTAGCGGCCTACAATGAGCAGTTCTTC	CSARDTDGLAAYNEQFF
few	TRBV20-1	TRBD1	TRBJ2-7	TGCAGTGCTAGAGGGGGGGACAGGGGGCCTTACACCTACGAGCAGTACTTC	CSARGGDRGPYTYEQYF
-	TRBV3-1	TRBD1	TRBJ2-7	TGTGCCAGCAGCCAAGGAGACAGGGCATCCTACGAGCAGTACTTC	CASSQGDRASYEQYF
-	TRBV6-2/TRBV6-3	TRBD2	TRBJ2-1	TGTGCCAGCAGTTACTCGCCAACTAGCGGGAGGGCCTCCAATGAGCAGTTCTTC	CASSYSPTSGRASNEQFF
few	TRBV4-3	-	TRBJ2-1	TGCGCCAGCAGCCAAGATTTAGCGGACTACAATGAGCAGTTCTTC	CASSQDLADYNEQFF
-	TRBV21-1	-	TRBJ1-1	TGTGCCAGCCGAAAGCCAGGGAACACTGAAGCTTTCTTT	CASRKPGNTEAFF
few	TRBV7-2	-	TRBJ1-1	TGTGCCAGCAGCTTAGGAACGGAGAGTGAAGCTTTCTTT	CASSLGTESEAFF
many	TRBV6-1	-	TRBJ2-3	TGTGCCAGCAGTGAACTGGCAGGAACCACAGATACGCAGTATTTT	CASSELAGTTDTQYF
-	TRBV5-6	TRBD2	TRBJ2-2	TGTGCCAGCAGCGTGCGCCGGACTAGCGGGTACTGGAACACCGGGGAGCTGTATTTT	CASSVRRTSGYWNTGELYF
few	TRBV3-1	TRBD2	TRBJ2-3	TGTGCCAGCAGCTCCGGACTAGCGGGAGAGGTGAAGCAGTATTTT	CASSSGLAGEVKQYF
few	TRBV20-1	TRBD1	TRBJ2-3	TGCAGTGCTAGAGTTGGGACAGGACTCACAGATACGCAGTATTTT	CSARVGTGLTDTQYF
-	TRBV11-1	-	TRBJ2-2	TGTGCCAGCAGCTTAAGCCCACTCCGGGGAAGTAGCACCGGGGAGCTGTTTTTT	CASSLSPLRGSSTGELFF
-	TRBV28	-	TRBJ2-6	TGTGCCAGCACAGCGGACAGAACTGGGGCCAACGTCCTGACTTTC	CASTADRTGANVLTF
-	TRBV20-1	TRBD1	TRBJ1-1	TGCAGTGCTAGAGATGGGGGGCCAACAGGGGTAACTGAAGCTTTCTTT	CSARDGGPTGVTEAFF
-	TRBV28	TRBD1	TRBJ2-1	TGTGCCAGCGAAGAGACAGGGTGGCATGAGCAGTTCTTC	CASEETGWHEQFF
-	TRBV14	TRBD1	TRBJ1-1	TGTGCCAGCAGCCAAGATTGGGGACAGTCATCCTCCGTTACACCGAACACTGAAGCTTTCTTT	CASSQDWGQSSSVTPNTEAFF
-	TRBV20-1	TRBD2	TRBJ2-4	TGCAGTGCTAGAGTGTCCGGGGGGGGGAACATTCAGTACTTC	CSARVSGGGNIQYF
few	TRBV20-1	-	TRBJ2-3	TGCAGTGCAAGTATAGCGTCTCGGAGAGATACGCAGTATTTT	CSASIASRRDTQYF
many	TRBV12-3/TRBV12-4	-	TRBJ2-1	TGTGCCAGCAGTCCCCGACAGCGCCTCGAGCAGTTCTTC	CASSPRQRLEQFF
-	TRBV12-3/TRBV12-4	-	TRBJ1-1	TGTGCCAGCAAGGCATGGGGGGGCACTGAAGCTTTCTTT	CASKAWGGTEAFF
-	TRBV12-3/TRBV12-4	-	TRBJ1-1	TGTGCCAGCACCCAGTTGTCGAACACTGAAGCTTTCTTT	CASTQLSNTEAFF
-	TRBV6-2/TRBV6-3	-	TRBJ2-7	TGTGCCAGCAGTTACGGGGTCCACGAGCAGTACTTC	CASSYGVHEQYF
-	TRBV6-1	-	TRBJ1-1	TGTGCCAGTTCGACCCCCGAGACTGAAGCTTTCTTT	CASSTPETEAFF
-	TRBV28	TRBD2	TRBJ2-5	TGTGCCAGCAGAGTGGCGTGGTGGGGCGGGGGAAAAGAGACCCAGTACTTC	CASRVAWWGGGKETQYF
-	TRBV3-1	-	TRBJ2-5	TGTGCCAGCAAGGTCGTTGAGCAAGAGACCCAGTACTTC	CASKVVEQETQYF
-	TRBV7-9	-	TRBJ2-3	TGTGCCAGCAGCCAGACGGAGGGATTAGATACGCAGTATTTT	CASSQTEGLDTQYF
-	TRBV12-3/TRBV12-4	-	TRBJ2-4	TGTGCCAGCAGTTCCCTATTAGAAAACATTCAGTACTTC	CASSSLLENIQYF
-	TRBV6-2/TRBV6-3	-	TRBJ1-5	TGTGCCAGCAGTTACTCGACAGCGCTCAATCAGCCCCAGCATTTT	CASSYSTALNQPQHF
few	TRBV6-5	-	TRBJ2-7	TGTGCCAGCAGAGAAATTCCTTTCGAGCAGTACTTC	CASREIPFEQYF
few	TRBV28	-	TRBJ1-1	TGTGCCAGCAGTCCCTGGGCAGGGAGGAACACTGAAGCTTTCTTT	CASSPWAGRNTEAFF
few	TRBV20-1	-	TRBJ1-5	TGCAGTGCTAGATCGGGCGTCGACAATCAGCCCCAGCATTTT	CSARSGVDNQPQHF